The 25 T cell receptor beta chains below all came from one sample that was sequenced in a study of identical twins. A single record per CDR3 protein comes from TCRdb applying MiXCR to the 5' RACE reads. Of about 570,000 distinct CDR3 sequences in the sample, 9.6% were seen once. These data also formed part of another study, on yellow fever vaccine responses in identical twins.

Sequenced input: PBMCs. The source of these receptors is a woman in her late teens or twenties in good health.

The chain combines TRBV20-1 with TRBJ2-1; 7 bases match TRBD1. Germline CDR1 is DFQATT and CDR2 is SNEGSKA (reference sequence). This CDR3 region has 16 residues. Germline trimming cut 6 bases from V and 8 bases from J; bases unmatched to any gene: 19. Here the CDR3 reads CSARTGAAGLGHEQFF. CDR3 bases: TGCAGTGCGCGAACAGGGGCCGCAGGTCTCGGGCATGAGCAGTTCTTC.

This clonotype was recorded a few times. The chain joins TRBV6-1 to TRBJ1-2; TRBD1 aligns across 9 bases. Germline V CDR1 and CDR2: MNHNS, SASEGT. CDR3 size: 13 residues. The V gene end was trimmed by 6 bases and the J gene end by 7 bases; junction bases not matched to a gene: 6. CDR3 sequence: CASRKQGAGGYTF. The CDR3 nucleotides read TGTGCCAGCAGGAAACAGGGGGCTGGTGGCTACACCTTC.

This clonotype came up a few times. The chain carries TRBV29-1 and TRBJ2-5, with a possible D match to TRBD2 (5 bases). This CDR3 has 13 amino acids. The ends were cut back, 5 bases at V and 9 bases at J, with 19 bases in the middle. Looked up from germline, CDR1 is SQVTM and CDR2 is ANQGSEA. This CDR3 is CSVISITNGAQYF. CDR3 DNA: TGCAGCGTTATCAGCATTACCAACGGGGCCCAGTACTTC. The full variable domain, its missing parts supplied by reference TRBV29-1 and TRBJ2-5, is SAVISQKPSRDICQRGTSLTIQCQVDSQVTMMFWYRQQPGQSLTLIATANQGSEATYESGFVIDKFPISRPNLTFSTLTVSNMSPEDSSIYLCSVISITNGAQYFGPGTRLLVL.

The genes are TRBV29-1 and TRBJ2-1; perhaps TRBD2 as D (6 bases). The V gene's germline CDR1 is SQVTM and CDR2 ANQGSEA. This CDR3 is 15 amino acids long. Trimming pared 6 bases from V and 3 bases from J, leaving 18 bases between. DNA of the CDR3: TGCAGCGTGCGGGACGGATTATCTCTCTACAATGAGCAGTTCTTC. Translation: CSVRDGLSLYNEQFF.

In its sample, this clonotype was seen many times. The chain is built from TRBV12-3 or TRBV12-4 and TRBJ1-1; a possible D gene is TRBD1 (6 bases). V was shortened by 5 bases and J by 1 base, with 11 bases between the two germline ends. The CDR3 runs to 14 residues. CDR3 in amino acids: CASSTKGGNTEAFF. Here the CDR3 DNA reads TGTGCCAGCAGTACTAAAGGGGGGAACACTGAAGCTTTCTTT.

This chain links TRBV6-2 or TRBV6-3 with TRBJ2-7; no firm D call. The V end lost 6 bases, the J end lost 7 bases, and 10 bases lay between the germline ends. The CDR3 contains 11 residues. The germline gives CDR1 MNHEY, CDR2 SVGEGT. This chain's CDR3 is CASRNVREQYF. In nucleotides, the CDR3 is TGTGCCAGCAGGAATGTAAGGGAGCAGTACTTC.

This clonotype was seen repeatedly, ten times or more. The V and J genes are TRBV5-1 and TRBJ2-1, with 7 bases aligning to TRBD2. Germline CDR1 reads SGHRS; CDR2 reads YFSETQ. Unmatched junction bases numbered 7, after V lost 0 bases and J lost 4 bases. This CDR3 has 16 residues. The CDR3 nucleotides are TGCGCCAGCAGCTTGGGGCAGGGAGGGTTTTACAATGAGCAGTTCTTC. This translates into CASSLGQGGFYNEQFF.

This clonotype was counted only a few times. The CDR3 DNA is TGTGCCAGCAGTTACTCGCATAGGGGGCCATTCGATGAGCAGTTCTTC. Protein: CASSYSHRGPFDEQFF. The chain has TRBV6-5 and TRBJ2-1; 7 bases fit TRBD1. The germline gives CDR1 MNHEY, CDR2 SVGAGI. J was trimmed by 8 bases and V by 0 bases; bases with no gene match: 10. The CDR3 runs 16 residues.

This clonotype was seen only a few times. The chain carries TRBV27 and TRBJ2-2; D gene ambiguous. The CDR3 is 13 residues long. V gave up 5 bases and J gave up 6 bases, with 10 bases separating them. The germline V gene has CDR1 MNHEY and CDR2 SMNVEV (reference sequence). Written as DNA, the CDR3 is TGTGCCAGCAGTGATGAGGTTTCCGGGGAGCTGTTTTTT. This gives the protein CASSDEVSGELFF.

In this sample, this clonotype turned up a few times. V is TRBV20-1 and J is TRBJ2-5, with TRBD2 matching over 8 bases. This CDR3 has 13 residues. CDR1 and CDR2 from the germline V gene are DFQATT and SNEGSKA (reference sequence). The junction had 7 bases not matched to a gene; V was cut back by 5 bases and J by 5 bases. The CDR3 nucleotides are TGCAGTGCTCCAGCGGGAGTCGGGGAGACCCAGTACTTC. It codes for CSAPAGVGETQYF.

This clonotype was recorded many times. The chain has TRBV5-1 and TRBJ2-2, with D hard to call. The CDR3 length is 17 residues. CDR1 is SGHRS and CDR2 is YFSETQ in the germline V gene. Trimming pared 1 base from V and 0 bases from J, leaving 13 bases between. In DNA, the CDR3 is TGCGCCAGCAGCTTGATCGCTATACAAGCGAACACCGGGGAGCTGTTTTTT. It specifies CASSLIAIQANTGELFF.

This clonotype was counted ten times or more. The genes are TRBV5-1 and TRBJ2-1; no clear D gene. Trimming left V 3 bases short and J 6 bases short, with 13 bases between. The CDR3 covers 14 residues. Germline CDR1 and CDR2: SGHRS and YFSETQ. The CDR3 protein is CASSYKDLGNEQFF. The CDR3 coding sequence is TGCGCCAGCAGCTACAAGGACCTTGGCAATGAGCAGTTCTTC.

This clonotype was counted a few times. The CDR3 bases are TGCGCCAGCACCATAGCGGGGAGCACCGGGGAGCTGTTTTTT. It encodes CASTIAGSTGELFF. The chain employs TRBV5-1 and TRBJ2-2, with TRBD2 matching over 8 bases. Germline values: CDR1 SGHRS, CDR2 YFSETQ. The CDR3 totals 14 residues. After removal of 6 bases from V and 4 bases from J, the junction contained 5 bases not matched to a gene.

This clonotype turned up a few times. The rearrangement joins TRBV30 to TRBJ2-1, with 9 nucleotides matching TRBD1. Germline loops: CDR1 GTSNPN, CDR2 SVGIG (reference sequence). Trimming took 0 bases from V and 7 from J; bases not matched to a gene: 1. CDR3 length: 13 amino acids. DNA of the CDR3: TGTGCCTGGAGTGTGGGGACAGGGAATGAGCAGTTCTTC. Translating it yields CAWSVGTGNEQFF.

This chain connects TRBV20-1 to TRBJ2-4; D remains unclear. The CDR3 totals 12 residues. Germline V lookup: CDR1 DFQATT, CDR2 SNEGSKA (reference sequence). V lost 5 bases to trimming and J lost 8 bases, with 13 bases between them. The CDR3 DNA follows: TGCAGTGCTCCGGGTCAACGGGACATTCAGTACTTC. This codes for CSAPGQRDIQYF.

A few counts support this clonotype. The chain combines TRBV15 with TRBJ2-5; the match to TRBD2 covers 13 bases. CDR1 is LNHNV and CDR2 is YYDKDF in the germline V gene (reference sequence). The CDR3 has 16 amino acids. The ends lost 0 bases at V and 4 bases at J; junction bases unmatched: 2. The CDR3 sequence: CATSRDRLAGGETQYF. The CDR3 bases are TGTGCCACCAGCAGAGATCGACTAGCGGGAGGAGAGACCCAGTACTTC.

This rearrangement joins TRBV7-2 to TRBJ2-7; the D is unclear. Germline V gene lookup returns CDR1 SGHTA and CDR2 FQGNSA. The CDR3 runs 14 residues. Trimming cost V 3 bases and J 2 bases, with 11 bases left between them. CDR3 sequence reads: CASSLEKGPYEQYF. CDR3 DNA: TGTGCCAGCAGCTTGGAAAAGGGCCCCTACGAGCAGTACTTC. Full variable domain (missing parts from reference TRBV7-2 and TRBJ2-7): GAGVSQSPSNKVTEKGKDVELRCDPISGHTALYWYRQSLGQGLEFLIYFQGNSAPDKSGLPSDRFSAERTGGSVSTLTIQRTQQEDSAVYLCASSLEKGPYEQYFGPGTRLTVT.

This clonotype was counted a few times. The rearrangement uses TRBV20-1 and TRBJ2-1; 11 bases line up with TRBD2. V dropped 6 bases and J dropped 9; count of bases not matched to a gene: 13. Per germline, CDR1 DFQATT and CDR2 SNEGSKA (reference sequence). The CDR3 loop spans 15 amino acids. Here the CDR3 reads CSAPGRLAGGTEQFF. As DNA, the CDR3 is TGCAGTGCACCTGGGCGGCTAGCGGGAGGAACTGAGCAGTTCTTC.

The V and J genes are TRBV20-1 and TRBJ2-7; no firm D call. The CDR3 consists of 11 residues. V lost 3 bases to trimming and J lost 7 bases, with 10 bases between them. Per germline, CDR1 DFQATT and CDR2 SNEGSKA (reference sequence). CDR3 sequence: CSASLTQEQYF. As DNA, the CDR3 is TGCAGTGCTAGCCTCACTCAAGAGCAGTACTTC.

This clonotype came up many times. The rearrangement links TRBV3-1 to TRBJ2-7; a weak D match, TRBD1 (6 bases). CDR3 size: 15 residues. Trimming took 4 bases from V and 4 from J, leaving 17 bases between them. Germline CDR1 is LGHDT and CDR2 is YNNKEL (reference sequence). The CDR3 reads CASSRKLRGGYEQYF. The CDR3, as DNA: TGTGCCAGCAGCCGAAAGCTCCGAGGGGGTTACGAGCAGTACTTC.

Only a few counts were recorded for this clonotype. This chain joins TRBV13 and TRBJ2-7; 10 positions match TRBD2. J was trimmed by 4 bases and V by 3 bases; bases with no gene match: 3. Germline CDR1 is PRHDT and CDR2 is FYEKMQ (reference sequence). The length of the CDR3 is 14 residues. CDR3 amino acids: CASSLGLATYEQYF. The CDR3 region has the DNA TGTGCCAGCAGCTTGGGACTAGCGACGTACGAGCAGTACTTC.

The DNA of the CDR3 is TGTGCCACCAGCAGAGCAAGGGACGGCACCTACGAGCAGTACTTC. It specifies CATSRARDGTYEQYF. V and J are TRBV15 and TRBJ2-7; the D gene could be TRBD1 or TRBD2 (5 bases each). Trimming pared 1 base from V and 2 bases from J, leaving 12 bases between. The V gene's germline CDR1 is LNHNV and CDR2 YYDKDF (reference sequence). There are 15 residues in the CDR3.

The gene calls are TRBV13 and TRBJ2-1, with TRBD1 identical over 9 bases. Losses at the gene ends were 5 bases for V and 8 bases for J; bases not matched to a gene: 16. Germline CDR1 PRHDT, CDR2 FYEKMQ (reference sequence). CDR3 length: 17 residues. CDR3 nucleotide sequence: TGTGCCAGCAGCAAGATCAGGGGGGACAGGGAATCCCATGAGCAGTTCTTC. Protein product: CASSKIRGDRESHEQFF.

The chain uses TRBV20-1 and TRBJ1-5; D remains ambiguous. V lost 0 bases and J 4 bases, leaving 7 bases between the germline ends. This CDR3 region has 13 residues. Germline V gene data show CDR1 as DFQATT and CDR2 as SNEGSKA (reference sequence). CDR3 sequence: CSAREGSNQPQHF. The DNA of the CDR3 is TGCAGTGCTAGAGAAGGGTCAAATCAGCCCCAGCATTTT.

This clonotype was seen repeatedly, ten times or more. The chain links TRBV6-4 to TRBJ2-2; D is possibly TRBD2 (5 bases). This CDR3 is built from 13 residues. With 2 bases removed from V and 4 bases from J, the gap between germline ends came to 5 bases. From germline, CDR1 is MRHNA and CDR2 SNTAGT. The CDR3 here is CASSDTSTGELFF. CDR3 sequence (DNA): TGTGCCAGCAGTGACACTAGCACCGGGGAGCTGTTTTTT.